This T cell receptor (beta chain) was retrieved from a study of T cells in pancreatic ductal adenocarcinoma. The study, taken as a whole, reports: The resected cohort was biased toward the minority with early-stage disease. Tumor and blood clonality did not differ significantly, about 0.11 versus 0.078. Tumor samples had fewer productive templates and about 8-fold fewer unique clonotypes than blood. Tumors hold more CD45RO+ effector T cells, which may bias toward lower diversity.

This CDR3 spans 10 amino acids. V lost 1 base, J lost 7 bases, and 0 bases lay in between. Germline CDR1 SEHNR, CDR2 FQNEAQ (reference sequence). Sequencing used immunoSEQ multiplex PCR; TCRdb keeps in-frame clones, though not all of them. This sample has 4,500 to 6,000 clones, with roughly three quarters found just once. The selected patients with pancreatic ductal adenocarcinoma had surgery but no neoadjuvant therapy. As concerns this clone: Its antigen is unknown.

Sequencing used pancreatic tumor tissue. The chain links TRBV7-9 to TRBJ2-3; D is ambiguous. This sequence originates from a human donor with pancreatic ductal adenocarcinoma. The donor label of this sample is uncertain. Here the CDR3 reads CASSLDTQYF. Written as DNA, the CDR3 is TGTGCCAGCAGCTTAGATACGCAGTATTTT.